Below, 19 T cell receptor beta chains from the same sample are listed, as sequenced in a study of blood T cell repertoires in COVID-19. Profiled with immunoSEQ multiplex PCR; TCRdb holds only in-frame clones, not every one. The profile shows about 100,000 clones, just over 85% of them singletons. Sequencing was done on a sample of peripheral blood. Source of these receptors: a human donor in a cohort sampled during active COVID-19.

The V and J genes are TRBV6-5 and TRBJ2-3, with D unclear. The CDR3 length is 15 residues. Trimming took 6 bases from V and 0 from J, leaving 13 bases between them. Germline V gene sequence: CDR1 MNHEY, CDR2 SVGAGI. The CDR3 DNA sequence: TGTGCCAGCAGCTCGAGCGAGACTAGCACAGATACGCAGTATTTT. It yields the protein CASSSSETSTDTQYF.

This clone was seen once. The gene calls are TRBV4-1 and TRBJ2-3; 15 bases fit TRBD2. V dropped 3 bases and J dropped 4; count of bases not matched to a gene: 14. The V gene's germline CDR1 is MGHRA and CDR2 YSYEKL. The CDR3 spans 20 residues. In nucleotides, the CDR3 is TGCGCCAGCAGCCACATAGGACTAGCGGGAGGGGTTGACGGCCCAGATACGCAGTATTTT. It yields the protein CASSHIGLAGGVDGPDTQYF.

The V call is TRBV5-1, the J call TRBJ2-1; a possible D gene is TRBD2 (6 bases). Trimming cost V 3 bases and J 0 bases, with 10 bases left between them. The CDR3 is made up of 15 amino acids. CDR1 is SGHRS and CDR2 is YFSETQ in the germline V gene. The CDR3 nucleotides are TGCGCCAGCAGCTCGGCGGGGAGCTCCTACAATGAGCAGTTCTTC. Translation: CASSSAGSSYNEQFF.

This clone appeared once. J is TRBJ2-5 and V is TRBV28; D possibly corresponds to TRBD1 (6 bases). Per germline, CDR1 MDHEN and CDR2 SYDVKM. This CDR3 has 14 residues. Trimming removed 2 bases at V and 5 bases at J, with 12 bases between. CDR3 bases: TGTGCCAGCAGTTTACAGGGGATTGCGGAGACCCAGTACTTC. Translation: CASSLQGIAETQYF. Filled out from reference TRBV28 and TRBJ2-5, the complete variable domain reads DVKVTQSSRYLVKRTGEKVFLECVQDMDHENMFWYRQDPGLGLRLIYFSYDVKMKEKGDIPEGYSVSREKKERFSLILESASTNQTSMYLCASSLQGIAETQYFGPGTRLLVL.

The chain joins TRBV4-2 to TRBJ2-2; 7 bases are a match to TRBD2. Germline V CDR1 and CDR2: LGHNA, YNFKEQ. There are 16 residues in the CDR3. V gave up 4 bases and J gave up 4 bases; unmatched junction bases: 9. The CDR3 DNA sequence: TGTGCCAGCAGCCTCCTAGCGGCAACTCCCACCGGGGAGCTGTTTTTT. Amino acids: CASSLLAATPTGELFF.

The J gene is TRBJ1-2, the V gene TRBV30; D remains ambiguous. Germline CDR1 GTSNPN, CDR2 SVGIG (reference sequence). With 4 bases removed from V and 8 bases from J, the gap between germline ends came to 20 bases. The CDR3 loop spans 14 amino acids. The CDR3 coding sequence is TGTGCCTGGACGGGTTCTGACTCTCTTTGGGGCTACACCTTC. Protein product: CAWTGSDSLWGYTF.

The rearrangement links TRBV24-1 to TRBJ1-2, with 7 bases identical to TRBD1. V lost 3 bases to trimming and J lost 0 bases; unmatched junction nucleotides: 6. Germline V gives CDR1 KGHDR, CDR2 SFDVKD. The CDR3 sequence is 16 residues long. CDR3 nucleotides: TGTGCCACCAGTGATCCGGGACAGAATGCTAACTATGGCTACACCTTC. Its translation is CATSDPGQNANYGYTF.

The chain is built from TRBV9 and TRBJ2-1; D is possibly TRBD1 (6 bases). Trimming removed 5 bases at V and 6 bases at J, with 12 bases between. The CDR3 has 13 residues. Germline CDR1 reads SGDLS; CDR2 reads YYNGEE. The CDR3 spells CASSRTGSNEQFF. The CDR3 region has the DNA TGTGCCAGCAGTCGAACAGGGTCCAATGAGCAGTTCTTC. Complete variable domain (other parts from reference TRBV9 and TRBJ2-1): DSGVTQTPKHLITATGQRVTLRCSPRSGDLSVYWYQQSLDQGLQFLIQYYNGEERAKGNILERFSAQQFPDLHSELNLSSLELGDSALYFCASSRTGSNEQFFGPGTRLTVL.

The chain couples TRBV5-8 to TRBJ2-2, with a possible D match to TRBD1 (6 bases). V was cut by 3 bases and J by 0 bases, with 12 bases left in between. The CDR3 covers 16 residues. Germline loops: CDR1 SGHTS, CDR2 YDEGEE. The CDR3 DNA sequence: TGTGCCAGCAGCTCCGCGAGGGGGACGAACACCGGGGAGCTGTTTTTT. It translates to CASSSARGTNTGELFF.

J is TRBJ2-2 and V is TRBV30, with no clear D. Trimming stripped 2 bases from V and 7 bases from J, with 5 bases between. CDR1 and CDR2 from the germline V gene are GTSNPN and SVGIG (reference sequence). The CDR3 contains 11 residues. The CDR3 nucleotides are TGTGCCTGGAGTTCGGTCGGGGAGCTGTTTTTT. Residues: CAWSSVGELFF.

This clone was picked up one time. The gene calls are TRBV28 and TRBJ1-2, with TRBD1 matching 8 bases. CDR1 is MDHEN, CDR2 SYDVKM, per germline. After removal of 8 bases from V and 3 bases from J, the junction contained 5 bases not matched to a gene. The CDR3 has 13 residues. In nucleotides, the CDR3 is TGTGCCAGCCGGACAGGGCTGGACTATGGCTACACCTTC. Protein product: CASRTGLDYGYTF.

The chain recombines TRBV5-4 with TRBJ2-2; 9 bases map to TRBD1. The germline gives CDR1 SGHNT, CDR2 YYREEE (reference sequence). The length of the CDR3 is 15 residues. Germline trimming cut 3 bases from V and 3 bases from J; bases unmatched to any gene: 3. In nucleotides, the CDR3 is TGTGCCAGCAGCTCTGGACAGGGGTACACCGGGGAGCTGTTTTTT. It encodes CASSSGQGYTGELFF.

The chain recombines TRBV15 with TRBJ2-2; 7 positions match TRBD1. V shed 5 bases and J 0 bases; nucleotides not matched to a gene: 3. CDR3 size: 15 residues. The germline CDR1 and CDR2 sequences are LNHNV and YYDKDF (reference sequence). The CDR3 region has the DNA TGTGCCACCAGCCCGGGACAGTCGAACACCGGGGAGCTGTTTTTT. Amino acid sequence: CATSPGQSNTGELFF.

V usage is TRBV2 and J usage is TRBJ1-1; 8 nucleotides line up with TRBD1. Losses at the gene ends were 6 bases for V and 5 bases for J; bases not matched to a gene: 8. Germline CDR1 SNHLY, CDR2 FYNNEI. The CDR3 is made up of 14 amino acids. DNA of the CDR3: TGTGCCAGCAGGAGCGGACAGGGAGGGACTGAAGCTTTCTTT. This codes for CASRSGQGGTEAFF.

This sequence joins TRBV4-1 and TRBJ2-7; 7 bases fit TRBD1. Germline CDR1 reads MGHRA; CDR2 reads YSYEKL. V lost 6 bases and J lost 2; bases outside the gene matches: 7. The CDR3 sequence is 14 residues long. CDR3 amino acids: CASSYPGQPYEQYF. Written as DNA, the CDR3 is TGCGCCAGCAGTTACCCGGGACAGCCCTACGAGCAGTACTTC.

The chain has TRBV6-6 and TRBJ2-7; TRBD2 agrees at 7 bases. Per the germline V gene, CDR1 is MNHNY and CDR2 is SVGAGI (reference sequence). V lost 6 bases and J lost 4; bases outside the gene matches: 0. The CDR3 has 11 residues. The DNA for the CDR3 is TGTGCCAGCAGGGGGGGGTACGAGCAGTACTTC. Encoded protein: CASRGGYEQYF.

In its sample, this clone was seen once. This CDR3 reads CASSVSGTTEQFF. The CDR3 nucleotides are TGTGCCAGCAGCGTGTCCGGGACAACTGAGCAGTTCTTC. V is TRBV11-2 and J is TRBJ2-1, with D maybe TRBD1 (6 bases). With 5 bases removed from V and 9 bases from J, the gap between germline ends came to 14 bases. From germline, CDR1 is SGHAT and CDR2 FQNNGV. This CDR3 is built from 13 residues.

The V and J genes are TRBV4-2 and TRBJ2-3, with D possibly TRBD1 on 5 matching bases. The V end lost 3 bases, the J end lost 0 bases, and 19 bases lay between the germline ends. In germline, CDR1 is LGHNA, CDR2 YNFKEQ. The CDR3 runs to 18 residues. For the CDR3, the DNA is TGTGCCAGCAGCCACTATTGGACAATACTTACTAGCACAGATACGCAGTATTTT. It codes for CASSHYWTILTSTDTQYF.

The chain combines TRBV28 with TRBJ2-5, with 13 nucleotides matching TRBD2. Trimming removed 6 bases from V and 5 bases from J; junction bases left unmatched: 6. Germline V CDR1 and CDR2: MDHEN, SYDVKM. CDR3 length: 15 amino acids. As DNA, the CDR3 is TGTGCCAGCAGACTAGCGGGAGGGCCCGGGGAGACCCAGTACTTC. This translates into CASRLAGGPGETQYF.